The clone carrying this T cell receptor beta chain was observed a few times. Its cognate antigen is unknown. The data were obtained in a study of CD8+ T cells in alopecia areata. The study's findings and limits: Between patients, shared TCR sequences were less clear than in mice. This was possibly due in part to HLA diversity in the patient population.

It was from PBMCs that CD4+ and CD8+ T cells were sorted. Sequencing templates came from extracted RNA that was reverse transcribed into cDNA. Generated by immunoSEQ multiplex PCR, the TCRdb table keeps only in-frame clones and is missing some. The sample holds about 140,000 clones, around 57% seen once. Germline V gene data show CDR1 as MDHEN and CDR2 as SYDVKM. The CDR3 covers 13 residues. Trimming left V 3 bases short and J 7 bases short, with 9 bases between. This rearrangement joins TRBV28 to TRBJ2-2; D assignment may be TRBD1 or TRBD2 (5 bases each). What was sequenced was CD4+ T cells sorted from blood. This TCR came from a human donor in good health. The CDR3 sequence: CASSLWDGGELFF. The CDR3 DNA sequence: TGTGCCAGCAGTTTGTGGGACGGCGGGGAGCTGTTTTTT.